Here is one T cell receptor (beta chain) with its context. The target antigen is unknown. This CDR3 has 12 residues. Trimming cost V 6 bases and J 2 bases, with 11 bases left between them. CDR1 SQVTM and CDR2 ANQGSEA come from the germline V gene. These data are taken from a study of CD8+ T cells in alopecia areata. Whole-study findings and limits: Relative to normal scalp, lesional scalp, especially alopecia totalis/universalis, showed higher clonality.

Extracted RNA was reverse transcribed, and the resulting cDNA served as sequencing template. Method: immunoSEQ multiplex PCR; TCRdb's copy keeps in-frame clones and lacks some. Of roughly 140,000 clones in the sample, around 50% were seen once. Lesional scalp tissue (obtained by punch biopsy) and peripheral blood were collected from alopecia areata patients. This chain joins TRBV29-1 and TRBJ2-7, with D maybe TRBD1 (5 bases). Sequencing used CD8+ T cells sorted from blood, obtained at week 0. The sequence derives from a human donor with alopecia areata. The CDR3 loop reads CSVGPGPYEQYF. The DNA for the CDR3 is TGCAGCGTAGGCCCAGGGCCCTACGAGCAGTACTTC.